This record covers a single T cell receptor (beta chain). Its antigen remains unknown. This sample was included in a study of Graves' ophthalmopathy and Graves' hyperthyroidism. Study background: No ophthalmopathy within 18 months of follow-up signified stable hyperthyroidism. Study-wide results and caveats: A classifier, a 13-signature model, separated ophthalmopathy from stable hyperthyroidism with roughly 86% sensitivity and 81.08% specificity.

Exclusion applied to patients with other autoimmune diseases, uncontrolled infections, pregnancy or lactation. Beta-chain TCR CDR3 regions were amplified from RNA transcripts. Second-round multiplex PCR came after a first-round RT-PCR that employed HTBI primers. TCRdb re-called the multiplex PCR reads with MiXCR, one entry per CDR3 protein. The sample includes about 590,000 distinct CDR3 sequences, roughly 39% of them seen just once. The germline V gene has CDR1 SGHAT and CDR2 FQNNGV. The CDR3 is 11 residues long. The specimen was peripheral blood or thyroid tissue (not recorded which). The TCR originated in an adult man with Graves' hyperthyroidism. V gene TRBV11-2 combines with J gene TRBJ2-7; D is uncertain. The J call may be wrong; the DNA end is better matched by TRBJ2-1. The CDR3 here is CASSFSNEQFF. The CDR3 DNA is TGTGCCAGCAGCTTTTCCAATGAGCAGTTCTTC.